This is a list of T cell receptor beta chains from one sample in a study of response to subunit inactivated influenza vaccine. TCRdb used MiXCR to reprocess the RT-PCR reads, holding one entry per CDR3 protein. Here the sample spans 150,000 to 200,000 distinct CDR3 sequences, nearly 9.5% being singletons. The sequences come from non-naive T cells sorted from PBMCs, collected on the day of vaccination. These receptors were obtained from a man aged 50 to 59 who received an inactivated influenza vaccine. The CDR3 runs from the conserved cysteine through the conserved F or W. A row's size may be missing; if present it is once, few, many or a size class.

TRBV24-1	.	CATSDTTGGPYEQYF
TRBV7-6	.	CASSVTSGGFYEQYF
TRBV15	.	CATSRKGAGDTEAFF
TRBV7-9	.	CASSLGAEIGEKLFF
TRBV14	.	CASSQEVGRFYGYTF
TRBV4-1	.	CASSQTLAGGPREQYF
TRBV7-9	few	CASSLRTADTQYF
TRBV12-3/TRBV12-4	many	CASRDRSSYEQYF
TRBV27	few	CASSFAGGGTEAFF
TRBV6-5	.	CASSYSVTYEQYF
TRBV18	.	CASSAGTGDQPQHF
TRBV6-2/TRBV6-3	few	CASIASGADTQYF
TRBV5-1	many	CASSPRAGDGYTF
TRBV20-1	many	CSANPGTGGDYEKLFF
TRBV24-1	few	CATSARYGQPQHF
TRBV20-1	few	CSASPVTGNQPQHF
TRBV5-1	many	CASSWGLADTYEQYF
TRBV21-1	few	CASSTDTEAFF
TRBV19	.	CASSRQGTGELFF
TRBV5-5	few	CASSSTGGSTDTQYF
TRBV10-2	few	CASSTGQGAREQYF
TRBV9	many	CASSAQLVTDTQYF
TRBV20-1	few	CSATTGPLGAYEQYF
TRBV12-3/TRBV12-4	few	CASSLQVAVSYNEQFF
TRBV20-1	few	CSARGTLGGGTKETQYF
TRBV5-5	many	CASSLSEYGYTF
TRBV7-2	.	CASNLTDTQYF
TRBV6-2/TRBV6-3	.	CASSYPGTSTDTQYF
TRBV15	many	CATSSGIRTGELFF